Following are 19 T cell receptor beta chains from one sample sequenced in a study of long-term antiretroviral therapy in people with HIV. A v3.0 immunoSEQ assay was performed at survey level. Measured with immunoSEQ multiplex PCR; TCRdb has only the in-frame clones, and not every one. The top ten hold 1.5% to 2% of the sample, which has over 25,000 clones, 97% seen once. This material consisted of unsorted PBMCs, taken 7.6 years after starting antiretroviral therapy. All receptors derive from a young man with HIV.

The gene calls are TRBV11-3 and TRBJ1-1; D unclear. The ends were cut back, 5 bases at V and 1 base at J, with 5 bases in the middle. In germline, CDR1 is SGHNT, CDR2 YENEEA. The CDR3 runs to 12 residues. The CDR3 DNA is TGTGCCAGCAGCCATGGGAACACTGAAGCTTTCTTT. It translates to CASSHGNTEAFF.

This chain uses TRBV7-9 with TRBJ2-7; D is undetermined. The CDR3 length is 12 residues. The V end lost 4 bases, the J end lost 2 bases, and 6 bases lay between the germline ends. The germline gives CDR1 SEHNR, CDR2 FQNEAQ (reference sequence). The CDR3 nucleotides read TGTGCCAGCAGCTCGACACCCTACGAGCAGTACTTC. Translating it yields CASSSTPYEQYF.

The CDR3 DNA is TGTGCCAGCAGCTCGACAGTTTATGGCTACACCTTC. Translation gives CASSSTVYGYTF. The chain recombines TRBV7-2 with TRBJ1-2, with D maybe TRBD1 (5 bases). Germline V gives CDR1 SGHTA, CDR2 FQGNSA. This CDR3 has 12 residues. The V gene lost 4 bases and the J gene lost 5 bases, with 8 bases spanning the gap.

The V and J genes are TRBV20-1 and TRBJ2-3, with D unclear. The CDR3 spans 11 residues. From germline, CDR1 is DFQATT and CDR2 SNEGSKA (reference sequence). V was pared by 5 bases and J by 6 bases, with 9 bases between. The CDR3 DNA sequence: TGCAGTGCTGGCCCCTTGGATACGCAGTATTTT. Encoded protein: CSAGPLDTQYF.

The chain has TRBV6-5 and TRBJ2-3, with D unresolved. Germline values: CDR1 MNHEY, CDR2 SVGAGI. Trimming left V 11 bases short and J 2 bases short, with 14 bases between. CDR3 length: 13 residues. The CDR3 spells CAARSAYTDTQYF. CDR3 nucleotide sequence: TGTGCCGCAAGAAGCGCCTACACAGATACGCAGTATTTT.

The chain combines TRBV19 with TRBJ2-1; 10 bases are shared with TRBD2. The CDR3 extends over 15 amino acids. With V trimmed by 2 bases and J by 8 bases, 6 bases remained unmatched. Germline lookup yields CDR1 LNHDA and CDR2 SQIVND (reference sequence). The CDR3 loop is CASSIQAGGRDEQFF. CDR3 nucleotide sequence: TGTGCCAGTAGTATACAAGCGGGGGGGCGAGATGAGCAGTTCTTC.

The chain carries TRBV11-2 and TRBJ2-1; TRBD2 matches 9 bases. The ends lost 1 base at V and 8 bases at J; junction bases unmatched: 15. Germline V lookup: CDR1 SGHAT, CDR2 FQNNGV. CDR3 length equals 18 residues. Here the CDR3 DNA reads TGTGCCAGCAGCTTAGCCGTAGGGGGGCTAGCGGGGTCCCATGAGCAGTTCTTC. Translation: CASSLAVGGLAGSHEQFF.

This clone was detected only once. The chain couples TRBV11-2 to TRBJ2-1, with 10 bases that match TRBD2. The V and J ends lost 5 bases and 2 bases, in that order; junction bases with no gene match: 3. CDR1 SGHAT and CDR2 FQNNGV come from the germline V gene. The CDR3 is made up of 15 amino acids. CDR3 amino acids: CASSPTSGPYNEQFF. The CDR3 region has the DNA TGTGCCAGCAGCCCGACTAGCGGGCCCTACAATGAGCAGTTCTTC.

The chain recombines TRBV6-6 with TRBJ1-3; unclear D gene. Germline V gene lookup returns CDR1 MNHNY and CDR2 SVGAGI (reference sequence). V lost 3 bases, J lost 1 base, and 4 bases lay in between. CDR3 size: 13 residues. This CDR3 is CASSYESGNTIYF. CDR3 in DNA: TGTGCCAGCAGTTATGAGTCTGGAAACACCATATATTTT.

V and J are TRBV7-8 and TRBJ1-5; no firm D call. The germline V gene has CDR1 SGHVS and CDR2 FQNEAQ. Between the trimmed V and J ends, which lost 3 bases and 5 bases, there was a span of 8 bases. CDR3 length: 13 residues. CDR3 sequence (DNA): TGTGCCAGCAGCTTTTCCCCCGATCAGCCCCAGCATTTT. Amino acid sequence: CASSFSPDQPQHF.

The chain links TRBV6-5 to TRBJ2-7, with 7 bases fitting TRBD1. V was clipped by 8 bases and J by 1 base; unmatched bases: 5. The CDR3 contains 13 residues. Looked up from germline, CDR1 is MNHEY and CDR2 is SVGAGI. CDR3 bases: TGTGCCAGCGCTAGGGACAGTTCCTACGAGCAGTACTTC. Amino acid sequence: CASARDSSYEQYF.

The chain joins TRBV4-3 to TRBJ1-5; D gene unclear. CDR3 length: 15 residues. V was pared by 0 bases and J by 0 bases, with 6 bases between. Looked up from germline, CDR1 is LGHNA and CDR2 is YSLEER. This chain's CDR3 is CASSQDGGSNQPQHF. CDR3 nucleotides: TGCGCCAGCAGCCAAGACGGCGGTAGCAATCAGCCCCAGCATTTT.

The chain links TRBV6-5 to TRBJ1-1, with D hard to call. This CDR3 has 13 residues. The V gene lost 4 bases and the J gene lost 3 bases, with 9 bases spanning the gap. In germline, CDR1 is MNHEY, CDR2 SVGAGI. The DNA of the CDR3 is TGTGCCAGCAGTTGGGATTCGGACACTGAAGCTTTCTTT. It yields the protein CASSWDSDTEAFF.

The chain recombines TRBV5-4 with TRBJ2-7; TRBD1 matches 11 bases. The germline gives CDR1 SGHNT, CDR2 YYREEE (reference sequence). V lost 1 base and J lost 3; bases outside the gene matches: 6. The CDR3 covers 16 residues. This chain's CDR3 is CASSLFTGTGGYEQYF. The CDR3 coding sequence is TGTGCCAGCAGCTTGTTTACTGGGACAGGGGGCTACGAGCAGTACTTC.

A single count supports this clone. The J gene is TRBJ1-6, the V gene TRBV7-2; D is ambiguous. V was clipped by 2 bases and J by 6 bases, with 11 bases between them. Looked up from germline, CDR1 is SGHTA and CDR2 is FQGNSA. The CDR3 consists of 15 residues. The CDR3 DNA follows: TGTGCCAGCAGCTTAATGTGGGGTTTTAATTCACCCCTCCACTTT. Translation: CASSLMWGFNSPLHF. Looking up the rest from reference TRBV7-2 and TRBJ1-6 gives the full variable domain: GAGVSQSPSNKVTEKGKDVELRCDPISGHTALYWYRQSLGQGLEFLIYFQGNSAPDKSGLPSDRFSAERTGGSVSTLTIQRTQQEDSAVYLCASSLMWGFNSPLHFGNGTRLTVT.

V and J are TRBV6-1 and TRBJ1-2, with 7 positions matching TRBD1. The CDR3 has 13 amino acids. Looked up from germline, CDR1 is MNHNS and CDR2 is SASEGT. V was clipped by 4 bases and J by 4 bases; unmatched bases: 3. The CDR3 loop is CASSAGQPYGYTF. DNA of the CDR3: TGTGCCAGCAGTGCGGGACAGCCCTATGGCTACACCTTC.

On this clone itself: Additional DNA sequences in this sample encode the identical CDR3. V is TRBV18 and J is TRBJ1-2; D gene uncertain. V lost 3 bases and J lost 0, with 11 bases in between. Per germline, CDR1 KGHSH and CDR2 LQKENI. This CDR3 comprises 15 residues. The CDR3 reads CASSPPAGTNYGYTF. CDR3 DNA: TGTGCCAGCTCACCCCCGGCCGGGACTAACTATGGCTACACCTTC. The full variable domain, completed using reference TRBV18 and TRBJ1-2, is NAGVMQNPRHLVRRRGQEARLRCSPMKGHSHVYWYRQLPEEGLKFMVYLQKENIIDESGMPKERFSAEFPKEGPSILRIQQVVRGDSAAYFCASSPPAGTNYGYTFGSGTRLTVV.

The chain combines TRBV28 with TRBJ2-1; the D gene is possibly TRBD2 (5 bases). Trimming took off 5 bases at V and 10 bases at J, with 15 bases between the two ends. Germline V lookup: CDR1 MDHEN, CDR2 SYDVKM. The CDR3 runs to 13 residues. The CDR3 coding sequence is TGTGCCAGCAGTACCTCCGTAGCGTACGAGCAGTTCTTC. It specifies CASSTSVAYEQFF.

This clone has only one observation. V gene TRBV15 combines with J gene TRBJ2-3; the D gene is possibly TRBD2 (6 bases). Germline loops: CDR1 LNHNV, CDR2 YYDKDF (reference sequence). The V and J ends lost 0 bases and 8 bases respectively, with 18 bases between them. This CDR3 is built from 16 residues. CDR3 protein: CATSRDPPLRGGTQYF. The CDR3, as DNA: TGTGCCACCAGCAGAGATCCTCCTTTGAGGGGAGGTACGCAGTATTTT.